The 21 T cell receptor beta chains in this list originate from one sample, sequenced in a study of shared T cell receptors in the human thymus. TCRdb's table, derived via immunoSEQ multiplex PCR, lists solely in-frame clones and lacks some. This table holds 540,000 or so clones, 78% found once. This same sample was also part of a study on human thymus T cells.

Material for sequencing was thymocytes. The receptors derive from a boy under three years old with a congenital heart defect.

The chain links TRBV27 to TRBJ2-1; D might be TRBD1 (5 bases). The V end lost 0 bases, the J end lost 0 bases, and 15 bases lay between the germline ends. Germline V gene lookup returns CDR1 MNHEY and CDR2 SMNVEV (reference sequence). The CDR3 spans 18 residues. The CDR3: CASSLSIGHPSSYNEQFF. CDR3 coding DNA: TGTGCCAGCAGTTTATCGATTGGACACCCAAGCTCCTACAATGAGCAGTTCTTC.

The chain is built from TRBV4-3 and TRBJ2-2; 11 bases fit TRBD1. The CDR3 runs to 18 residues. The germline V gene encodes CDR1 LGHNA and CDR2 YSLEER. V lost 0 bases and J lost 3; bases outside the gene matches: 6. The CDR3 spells CASSQDLGQGADTGELFF. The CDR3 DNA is TGCGCCAGCAGCCAAGATCTTGGACAGGGGGCGGACACCGGGGAGCTGTTTTTT.

The chain's CDR3 is CASSPGPNRGNEGYTF. The DNA of the CDR3 is TGTGCCAGCAGTCCCGGCCCAAACAGGGGAAATGAGGGCTACACCTTC. The rearrangement joins TRBV28 to TRBJ1-2; TRBD1 agrees at 7 bases. This CDR3 comprises 16 residues. The germline CDR1 and CDR2 sequences are MDHEN and SYDVKM. V dropped 5 bases and J dropped 8; count of bases not matched to a gene: 17.

The CDR3 sequence: CASSQVRVRVNTEAFF. The CDR3 DNA follows: TGCGCCAGCAGCCAAGTTAGGGTCAGGGTGAACACTGAAGCTTTCTTT. V usage is TRBV4-3 and J usage is TRBJ1-1; the D gene is possibly TRBD1 (5 bases). The CDR3 extends over 16 amino acids. Germline CDR1 LGHNA, CDR2 YSLEER. V lost 1 base to trimming and J lost 0 bases, with 12 bases between them.

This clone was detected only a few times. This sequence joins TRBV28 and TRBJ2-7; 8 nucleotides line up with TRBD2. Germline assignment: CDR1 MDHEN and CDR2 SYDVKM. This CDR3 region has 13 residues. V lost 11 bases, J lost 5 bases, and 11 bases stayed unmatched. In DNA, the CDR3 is TGTGCCGGGCGAGCGGGGGAGGGCCACGAGCAGTACTTC. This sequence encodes CAGRAGEGHEQYF. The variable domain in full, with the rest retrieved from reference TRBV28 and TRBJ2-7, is DVKVTQSSRYLVKRTGEKVFLECVQDMDHENMFWYRQDPGLGLRLIYFSYDVKMKEKGDIPEGYSVSREKKERFSLILESASTNQTSMYLCAGRAGEGHEQYFGPGTRLTVT.

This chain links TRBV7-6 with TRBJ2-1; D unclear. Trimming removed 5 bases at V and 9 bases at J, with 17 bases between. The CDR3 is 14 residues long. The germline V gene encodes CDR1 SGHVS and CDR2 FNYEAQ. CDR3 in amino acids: CASSHRVLVGEQFF. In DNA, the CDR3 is TGTGCCAGCAGCCACCGGGTTTTAGTCGGTGAGCAGTTCTTC.

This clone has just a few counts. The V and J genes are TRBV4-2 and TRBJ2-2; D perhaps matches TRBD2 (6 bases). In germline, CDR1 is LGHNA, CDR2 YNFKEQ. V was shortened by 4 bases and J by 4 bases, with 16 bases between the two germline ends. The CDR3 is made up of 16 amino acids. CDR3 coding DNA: TGTGCCAGCAGCCCCATCGGGGGTAGCACCACCGGGGAGCTGTTTTTT. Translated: CASSPIGGSTTGELFF.

This CDR3 is CASRKPPNTEAFF. The CDR3 DNA sequence: TGTGCCAGCAGGAAGCCCCCGAACACTGAAGCTTTCTTT. The chain has TRBV6-7 and TRBJ1-1, with D unresolved. TRBV6-7 is classed as an ORF, of uncertain function. The V end lost 6 bases, the J end lost 1 base, and 9 bases lay between the germline ends. The CDR3 covers 13 residues.

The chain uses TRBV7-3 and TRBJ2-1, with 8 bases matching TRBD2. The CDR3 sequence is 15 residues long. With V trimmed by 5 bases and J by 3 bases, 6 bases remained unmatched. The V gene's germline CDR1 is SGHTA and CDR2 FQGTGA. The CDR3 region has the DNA TGTGCCAGCAGCCCAGAGCGGGAGATCTACAATGAGCAGTTCTTC. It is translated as CASSPEREIYNEQFF.

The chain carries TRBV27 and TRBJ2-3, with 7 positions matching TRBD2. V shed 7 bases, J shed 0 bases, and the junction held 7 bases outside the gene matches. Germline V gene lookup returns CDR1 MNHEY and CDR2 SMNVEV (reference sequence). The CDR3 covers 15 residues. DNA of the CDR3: TGTGCCAGCATTCGGCGGGAGAGCAGCACAGATACGCAGTATTTT. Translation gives CASIRRESSTDTQYF.

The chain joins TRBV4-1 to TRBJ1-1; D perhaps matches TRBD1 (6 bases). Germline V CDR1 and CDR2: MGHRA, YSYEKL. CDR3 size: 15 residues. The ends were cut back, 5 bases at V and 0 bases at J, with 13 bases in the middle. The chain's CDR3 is CASSTRDNMNTEAFF. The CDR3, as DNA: TGCGCCAGCAGCACCCGGGACAACATGAACACTGAAGCTTTCTTT.

The CDR3 region is CASSFKTSGSGPDTQYF. The CDR3 region has the DNA TGTGCCAGCAGCTTTAAGACTAGCGGGAGCGGGCCGGATACGCAGTATTTT. This chain joins TRBV7-9 and TRBJ2-3; TRBD2 matches 12 bases. Germline V gene lookup returns CDR1 SEHNR and CDR2 FQNEAQ (reference sequence). The CDR3 totals 17 residues. Unmatched junction bases numbered 10, after V lost 3 bases and J lost 6 bases. The full variable domain, rest sourced from reference TRBV7-9 and TRBJ2-3, is DTGVSQNPRHKITKRGQNVTFRCDPISEHNRLYWYRQTLGQGPEFLTYFQNEAQLEKSRLLSDRFSAERPKGSFSTLEIQRTEQGDSAMYLCASSFKTSGSGPDTQYFGPGTRLTVL.

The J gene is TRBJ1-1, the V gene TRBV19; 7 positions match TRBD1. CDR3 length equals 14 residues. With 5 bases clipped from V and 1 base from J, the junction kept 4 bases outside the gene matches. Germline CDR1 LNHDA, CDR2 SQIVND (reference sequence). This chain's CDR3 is CASSRGQANTEAFF. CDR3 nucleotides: TGTGCCAGTAGTCGTGGACAGGCGAACACTGAAGCTTTCTTT.

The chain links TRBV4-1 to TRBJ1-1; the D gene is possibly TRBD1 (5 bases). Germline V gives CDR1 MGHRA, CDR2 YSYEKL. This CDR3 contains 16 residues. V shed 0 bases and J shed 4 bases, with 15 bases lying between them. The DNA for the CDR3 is TGCGCCAGCAGCCAAGAGGTAGGGGATCCTTGCACTGAAGCTTTCTTT. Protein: CASSQEVGDPCTEAFF.

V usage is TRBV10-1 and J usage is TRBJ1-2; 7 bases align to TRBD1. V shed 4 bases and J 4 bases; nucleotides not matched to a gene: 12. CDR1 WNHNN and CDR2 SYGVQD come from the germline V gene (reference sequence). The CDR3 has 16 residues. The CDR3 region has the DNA TGCGCCAGCAGTGCGCCCGGGACAGCGGTTGGCTATGGCTACACCTTC. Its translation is CASSAPGTAVGYGYTF.

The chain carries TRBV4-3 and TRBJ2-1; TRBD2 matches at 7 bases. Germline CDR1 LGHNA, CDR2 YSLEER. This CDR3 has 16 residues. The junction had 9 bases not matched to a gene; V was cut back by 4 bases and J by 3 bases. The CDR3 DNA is TGCGCCAGCAGCCCCCAGCGGGAATCCGACTACAATGAGCAGTTCTTC. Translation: CASSPQRESDYNEQFF.

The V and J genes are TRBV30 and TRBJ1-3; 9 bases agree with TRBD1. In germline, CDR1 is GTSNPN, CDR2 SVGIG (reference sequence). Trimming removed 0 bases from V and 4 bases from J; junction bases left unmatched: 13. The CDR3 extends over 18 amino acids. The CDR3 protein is CAWSVRGQGPEAGNTIYF. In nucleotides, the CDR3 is TGTGCCTGGAGTGTACGAGGACAGGGGCCTGAGGCGGGAAACACCATATATTTT.

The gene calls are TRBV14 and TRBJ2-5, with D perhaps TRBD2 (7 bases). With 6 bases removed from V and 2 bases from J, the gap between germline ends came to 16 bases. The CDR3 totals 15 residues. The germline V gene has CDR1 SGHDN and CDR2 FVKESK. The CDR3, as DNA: TGTGCCAGCAGTACGAAAGCGGGGACACAAGAGACCCAGTACTTC. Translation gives CASSTKAGTQETQYF.

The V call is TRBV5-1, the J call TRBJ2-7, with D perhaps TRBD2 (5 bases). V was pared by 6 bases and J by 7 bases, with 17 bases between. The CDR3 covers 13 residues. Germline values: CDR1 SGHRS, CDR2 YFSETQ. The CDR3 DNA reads TGCGCCAGCACCCTTGGCCGCCCGGGGGAGCAGTACTTC. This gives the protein CASTLGRPGEQYF.

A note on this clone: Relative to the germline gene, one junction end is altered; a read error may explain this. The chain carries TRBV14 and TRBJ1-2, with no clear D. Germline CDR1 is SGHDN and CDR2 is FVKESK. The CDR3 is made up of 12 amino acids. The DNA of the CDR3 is TGTGCCAGCAGCCCCAATAGTAGAGTCCGTCTCTTC. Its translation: CASSPNSRVRLF.

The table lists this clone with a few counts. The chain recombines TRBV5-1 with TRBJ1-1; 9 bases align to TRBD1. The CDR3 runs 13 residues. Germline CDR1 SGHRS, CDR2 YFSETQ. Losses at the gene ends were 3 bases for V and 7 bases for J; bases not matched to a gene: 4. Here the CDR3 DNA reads TGCGCCAGCAGCTGGACAGGGGAAAATGAAGCTTTCTTT. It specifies CASSWTGENEAFF. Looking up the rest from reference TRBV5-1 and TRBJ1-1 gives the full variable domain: KAGVTQTPRYLIKTRGQQVTLSCSPISGHRSVSWYQQTPGQGLQFLFEYFSETQRNKGNFPGRFSGRQFSNSRSEMNVSTLELGDSALYLCASSWTGENEAFFGQGTRLTVV.